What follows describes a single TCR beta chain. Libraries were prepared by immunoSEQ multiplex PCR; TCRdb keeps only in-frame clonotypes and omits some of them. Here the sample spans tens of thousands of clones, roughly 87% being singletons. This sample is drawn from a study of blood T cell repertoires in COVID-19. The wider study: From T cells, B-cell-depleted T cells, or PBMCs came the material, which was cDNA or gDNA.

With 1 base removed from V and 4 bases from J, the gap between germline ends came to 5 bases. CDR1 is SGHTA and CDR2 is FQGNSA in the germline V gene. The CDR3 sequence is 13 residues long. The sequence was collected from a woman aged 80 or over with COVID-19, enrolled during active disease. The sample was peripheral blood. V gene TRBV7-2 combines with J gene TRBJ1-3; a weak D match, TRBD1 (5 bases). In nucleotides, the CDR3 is TGTGCCAGCAGCTTAGGACAGGGAAACACCATATATTTT. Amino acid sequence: CASSLGQGNTIYF.